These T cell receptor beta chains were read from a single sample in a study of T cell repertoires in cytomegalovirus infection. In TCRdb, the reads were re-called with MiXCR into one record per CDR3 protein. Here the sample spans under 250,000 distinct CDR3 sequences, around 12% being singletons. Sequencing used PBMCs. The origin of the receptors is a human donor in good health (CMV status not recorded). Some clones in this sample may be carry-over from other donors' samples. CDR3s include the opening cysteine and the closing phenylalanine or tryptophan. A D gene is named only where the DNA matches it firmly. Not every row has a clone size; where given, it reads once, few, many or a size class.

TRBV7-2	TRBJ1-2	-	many	TGTGCCAGCAGCTCGAGACTGAGTTTTAACTATGGCTACACCTTC	CASSSRLSFNYGYTF
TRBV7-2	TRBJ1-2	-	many	TGTGCCAGCAGCCAGAGGGGGGCCTATGGCTACACCTTC	CASSQRGAYGYTF
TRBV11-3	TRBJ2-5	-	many	TGTGCCAGCAGCGAGAGAGAGACCCAGTACTTC	CASSERETQYF
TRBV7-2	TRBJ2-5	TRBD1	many	TGTGCCAGCAGCTTAGGGGGACAGACCCAAGAGACCCAGTACTTC	CASSLGGQTQETQYF
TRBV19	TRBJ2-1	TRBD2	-	TGTGCCAGTAGTAAGACTAGCGGTCCTTACAATGAGCAGTTCTTC	CASSKTSGPYNEQFF
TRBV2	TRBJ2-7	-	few	TGTGCCAGCAGTGACGAGGGCAGGGTCGCCTACGAGCAGTACTTC	CASSDEGRVAYEQYF
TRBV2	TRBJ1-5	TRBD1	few	TGTGCCAGCAGGCCGTCGACAGGGCGGAATCAGCCCCAGCATTTT	CASRPSTGRNQPQHF
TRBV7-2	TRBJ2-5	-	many	TGTGCCAGCAGAACCGGGCCTAAGAGGACCCAGTACTTC	CASRTGPKRTQYF
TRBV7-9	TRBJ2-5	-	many	TGTGCCAGCAGCTTAGATGGCGGCCAAGAGACCCAGTACTTC	CASSLDGGQETQYF
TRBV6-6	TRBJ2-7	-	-	TGTGCCAGCAGTTATTCGACCAAATCTGGCGCCTACGAGCAGTACTTC	CASSYSTKSGAYEQYF
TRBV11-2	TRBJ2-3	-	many	TGTGCCAGCAGTCCCATGTCGAACACAGATACGCAGTATTTT	CASSPMSNTDTQYF
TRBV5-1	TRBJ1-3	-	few	TGCGCCAGCAGCTTGGATTCTGTCGGAAACACCATATATTTT	CASSLDSVGNTIYF
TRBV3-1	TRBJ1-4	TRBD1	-	TGTGCCAGCAGCCGTTCCGGGACAGATGAAAAACTGTTTTTT	CASSRSGTDEKLFF
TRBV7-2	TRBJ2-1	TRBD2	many	TGTGCCAGCAGCCGTGGACTAGCGGGAAACAATGAGCAGTTCTTC	CASSRGLAGNNEQFF
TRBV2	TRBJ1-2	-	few	TGTGCCAGCAGAGAACCGGGACTCTATGGCTACACCTTC	CASREPGLYGYTF
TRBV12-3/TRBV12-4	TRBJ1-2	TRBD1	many	TGTGCCAGCAGCCAAAGGACAGGGAGTGAGCCCTTC	CASSQRTGSEPF
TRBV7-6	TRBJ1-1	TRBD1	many	TGTGCCAGCAGCAAACAGTCGACAGGGATGAACACTGAAGCTTTCTTT	CASSKQSTGMNTEAFF
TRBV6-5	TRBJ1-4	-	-	TGTGCCAGCAGTCCGCGACAGGCCGCTCGGGAAAAACTGTTTTTT	CASSPRQAAREKLFF
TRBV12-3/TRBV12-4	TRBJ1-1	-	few	TGTGCCAGCAGCTCCCAAGGGCCCCGGGACACTGAAGCTTTCTTT	CASSSQGPRDTEAFF
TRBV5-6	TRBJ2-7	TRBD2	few	TGTGCCAGCAGCATTGGACTAGCGGGTGCCTACGAGCAGTACTTC	CASSIGLAGAYEQYF
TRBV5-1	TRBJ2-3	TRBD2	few	TGCGCCAGCAGCTTGACCGGGACTAGCGAACCAGATACGCAGTATTTT	CASSLTGTSEPDTQYF
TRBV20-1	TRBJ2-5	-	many	TGCAGTACGAAGAAGGGGCCTGGATCTCTAGAGACCCAGTACTTC	CSTKKGPGSLETQYF
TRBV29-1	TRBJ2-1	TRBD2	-	TGCAGCGTTCGACCTTCTAGCGGGGGCATCAATGAGCAGTTCTTC	CSVRPSSGGINEQFF
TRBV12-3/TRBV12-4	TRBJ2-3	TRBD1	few	TGTGCCAGCAGTTTCCCCCGGGACAGGGGTATTCGCACAGATACGCAGTATTTT	CASSFPRDRGIRTDTQYF
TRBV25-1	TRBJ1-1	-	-	TGTGCCAGCAGTGAAGCGGGGAATACTGAAGCTTTCTTT	CASSEAGNTEAFF
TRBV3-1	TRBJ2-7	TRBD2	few	TGTGCCAGCAGCCGCCTGGGAGGGGCCACCTACGAGCAGTACTTC	CASSRLGGATYEQYF
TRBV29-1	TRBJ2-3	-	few	TGCAGCCTTGGGGTCTCTGATACGCAGTATTTT	CSLGVSDTQYF
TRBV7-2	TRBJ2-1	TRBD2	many	TGTGCCAGCAGCCCTTGGCTAGCGGGAGAAGTAAATGAGCAGTTCTTC	CASSPWLAGEVNEQFF
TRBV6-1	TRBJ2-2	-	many	TGTGCCAGCAGTCCGACTGGTACCCAGGTTCTGCGGGAAGGCACCGGGGAGCTGTTTTTT	CASSPTGTQVLREGTGELFF
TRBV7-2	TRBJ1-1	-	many	TGTGCCAGCAGCCCGGGGACACCGGCCAACACTGAAGCTTTCTTT	CASSPGTPANTEAFF
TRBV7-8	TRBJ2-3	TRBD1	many	TGTGCCAGCAGCCCTAACAGGGGCTCAGATACGCAGTATTTT	CASSPNRGSDTQYF
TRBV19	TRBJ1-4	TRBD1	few	TGTGCCAGTATGCGACAGGGCCATAATGAAAAACTGTTTTTT	CASMRQGHNEKLFF
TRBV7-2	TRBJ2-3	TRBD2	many	TGTGCCAGCACTAGCGGGAGGCATGTAGATACGCAGTATTTT	CASTSGRHVDTQYF
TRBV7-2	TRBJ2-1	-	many	TGTGCCAGCAGCTTACAAGCGGATAACTACAATGAGCAGTTCTTC	CASSLQADNYNEQFF
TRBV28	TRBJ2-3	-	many	TGTGCCAGCAGTTCTGCCTGGATGAGCACAGATACGCAGTATTTT	CASSSAWMSTDTQYF
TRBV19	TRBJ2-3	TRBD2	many	TGTGCCACCCATAGCGGGACGGGAGATACGCAGTATTTT	CATHSGTGDTQYF
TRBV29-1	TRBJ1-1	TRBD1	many	TGCAGCGGGGAATGGACAGGGAACACTGAAGCTTTCTTT	CSGEWTGNTEAFF
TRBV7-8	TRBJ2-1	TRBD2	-	TGTGCCAGCACCGGCAGCGGGAGCACCTACAATGAGCAGTTCTTC	CASTGSGSTYNEQFF
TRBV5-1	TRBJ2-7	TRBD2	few	TGCGCCAGCAGCTTCGGCGGGAGGGGAGGCTACGAGCAGTACTTC	CASSFGGRGGYEQYF
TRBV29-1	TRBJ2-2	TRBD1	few	TGCAGCGTCAGACCGGACAGGGCCGGGGAGCTGTTTTTT	CSVRPDRAGELFF
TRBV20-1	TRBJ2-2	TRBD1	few	TGCAGTGCTAGGGGACAGGGGACCGGGGAGCTGTTTTTT	CSARGQGTGELFF
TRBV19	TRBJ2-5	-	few	TGTGCCAGTAGACCTGACGGTCCCCAAGAGACCCAGTACTTC	CASRPDGPQETQYF
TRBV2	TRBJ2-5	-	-	TGTGCCAGCATGGGACACCAAGAGACCCAGTACTTC	CASMGHQETQYF
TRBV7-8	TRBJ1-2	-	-	TGTGCCAGCAGCTTAGCGCAAGGGTATGGCTACACCTTC	CASSLAQGYGYTF
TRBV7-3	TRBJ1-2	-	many	TGTGCCAGCAGCTTATCGGGGGGCCCCCAGTATGGCTACACCTTC	CASSLSGGPQYGYTF
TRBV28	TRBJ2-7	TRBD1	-	TGTGCCAGCAGCCCGACAGGGGTTCGCTACGAGCAGTACTTC	CASSPTGVRYEQYF
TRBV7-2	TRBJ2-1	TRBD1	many	TGTGCCAGCAATCCCCGACAGGGCAATCACAATGAGCAGTTCTTC	CASNPRQGNHNEQFF
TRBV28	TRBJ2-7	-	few	TGTGCCAGCAGTACTCTGACTAGTTCCTACGAGCAGTACTTC	CASSTLTSSYEQYF
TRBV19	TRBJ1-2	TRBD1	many	TGTGCCAGTAGGGGGGACAGGCTCTATGGCTACACCTTC	CASRGDRLYGYTF
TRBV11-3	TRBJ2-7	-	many	TGTGCCAGCACCCGAGGCACGGAGCAGTACTTC	CASTRGTEQYF
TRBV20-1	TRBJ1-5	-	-	TGCAGTGCCATCGGGCTAGATCAGCCCCAGCATTTT	CSAIGLDQPQHF
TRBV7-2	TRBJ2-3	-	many	TGTGCCAGCAGCCGCGGGTGGGGGCGTAGCACAGATACGCAGTATTTT	CASSRGWGRSTDTQYF
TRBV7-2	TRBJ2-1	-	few	TGTGCCAGCAGCCTAGCACTAGGGGAGTACAATGAGCAGTTCTTC	CASSLALGEYNEQFF
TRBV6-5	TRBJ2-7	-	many	TGTGCCAGCAGTTACAACGGGATCTCCTACGAGCAGTACTTC	CASSYNGISYEQYF
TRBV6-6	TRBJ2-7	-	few	TGTGCCAGCAGTTACTCAGGCCTCGCCTACGAGCAGTACTTC	CASSYSGLAYEQYF
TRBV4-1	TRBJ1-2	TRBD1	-	TGCGCCAGCAGCCAAGCTCTTTCGTCCGGGACAGGGTTAATGGGCTATGGCTACACCTTC	CASSQALSSGTGLMGYGYTF
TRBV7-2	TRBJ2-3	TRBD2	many	TGTGCCAGCAGCTTCCTAGCGGGGAGCACAGATACGCAGTATTTT	CASSFLAGSTDTQYF
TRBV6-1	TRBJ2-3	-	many	TGTGCCAGCAGACTCGGTAGCACAGATACGCAGTATTTT	CASRLGSTDTQYF
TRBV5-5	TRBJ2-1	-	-	TGTGCCAGCAGCTTGGCCGAGTGGGATGAGCAGTTCTTC	CASSLAEWDEQFF
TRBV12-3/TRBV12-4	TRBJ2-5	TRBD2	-	TGTGCCAGCACCATAAGGGAGGGGGAGACCCAGTACTTC	CASTIREGETQYF